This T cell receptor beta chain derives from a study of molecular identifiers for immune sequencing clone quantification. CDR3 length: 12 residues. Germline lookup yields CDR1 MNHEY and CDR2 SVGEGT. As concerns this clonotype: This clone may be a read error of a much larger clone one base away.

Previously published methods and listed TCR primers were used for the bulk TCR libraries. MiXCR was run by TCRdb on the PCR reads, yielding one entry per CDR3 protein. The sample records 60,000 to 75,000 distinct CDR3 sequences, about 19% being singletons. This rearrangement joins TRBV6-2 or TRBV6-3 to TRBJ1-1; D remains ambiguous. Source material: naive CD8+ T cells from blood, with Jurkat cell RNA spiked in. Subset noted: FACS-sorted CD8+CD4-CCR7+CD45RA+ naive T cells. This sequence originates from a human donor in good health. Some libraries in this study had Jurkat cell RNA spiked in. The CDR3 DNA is TGTGTCAGCAGTACGGGTGGGACTGAAGCTTTCTTT. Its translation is CVSSTGGTEAFF.